This is a list of T cell receptor beta chains from one sample in a study of T cell responses to AZD1222 COVID-19 vaccine. The repertoire was sequenced with immunoSEQ multiplex PCR; TCRdb's copy has only in-frame clones and lacks some. This table has around 120,000 clones, approximately 93% appearing once. The source material was peripheral blood, sampled on day 0 of AZD1222 vaccination. The source is an adult in good health. Both conserved end residues are part of each CDR3. The D gene is left open where the match is weak. Clone size, where shown, is once, few, many, or a class for clones that have expanded.

CDR3aa: CASSQGTPTYEQYF; CDR3nt: TGTGCCAGCAGCCAAGGGACCCCCACCTACGAGCAGTACTTC; abundance: -; d_gene: -; v_gene: TRBV4-2; j_gene: TRBJ2-7
CDR3aa: CASSLNLGNTEAFF; CDR3nt: TGTGCCAGCAGCTTGAATCTCGGGAACACTGAAGCTTTCTTT; abundance: -; d_gene: -; v_gene: TRBV11-2; j_gene: TRBJ1-1
CDR3aa: CSASSGTVQKLFF; CDR3nt: TGCAGTGCTAGTTCCGGGACTGTGCAAAAACTGTTTTTT; abundance: -; d_gene: -; v_gene: TRBV20-1; j_gene: TRBJ1-4
CDR3aa: CASSVAGVLSEQYF; CDR3nt: TGTGCCAGCAGCGTAGCGGGAGTACTCTCCGAGCAGTACTTC; abundance: -; d_gene: -; v_gene: TRBV9; j_gene: TRBJ2-7
CDR3aa: CASSQRTGRNQPQHF; CDR3nt: TGCGCCAGCAGCCAAAGGACCGGCCGCAATCAGCCCCAGCATTTT; abundance: once; d_gene: -; v_gene: TRBV4-1; j_gene: TRBJ1-5
CDR3aa: CASSLWRSEQYF; CDR3nt: TGTGCCAGCAGTTTATGGAGGAGCGAGCAGTACTTC; abundance: -; d_gene: -; v_gene: TRBV28; j_gene: TRBJ2-7
CDR3aa: CASSQTSGRAPAGELFF; CDR3nt: TGCGCCAGCAGTCAGACTAGCGGGAGGGCCCCGGCCGGGGAGCTGTTTTTT; abundance: -; d_gene: TRBD2; v_gene: TRBV23-1; j_gene: TRBJ2-2
CDR3aa: CASSLVGTSGIYNEQFF; CDR3nt: TGTGCCAGCAGCTTAGTTGGGACTAGCGGGATCTACAATGAGCAGTTCTTC; abundance: -; d_gene: TRBD2; v_gene: TRBV7-2; j_gene: TRBJ2-1
CDR3aa: CASSEAGETQYF; CDR3nt: TGTGCCAGCAGTGAGGCCGGAGAGACCCAGTACTTC; abundance: -; d_gene: -; v_gene: TRBV2; j_gene: TRBJ2-5
CDR3aa: CASSLSRAYGYTF; CDR3nt: TGTGCCAGCAGTTTATCCCGCGCCTATGGCTACACCTTC; abundance: -; d_gene: -; v_gene: TRBV28; j_gene: TRBJ1-2
CDR3aa: CASSFHRYRSYEQYF; CDR3nt: TGTGCCAGCAGCTTTCATCGGTACAGAAGTTACGAGCAGTACTTC; abundance: -; d_gene: -; v_gene: TRBV5-8; j_gene: TRBJ2-7
CDR3aa: CASSDPGQGDYGYTF; CDR3nt: TGTGCCAGCAGTGACCCGGGACAGGGTGATTATGGCTACACCTTC; abundance: -; d_gene: TRBD1; v_gene: TRBV6-1; j_gene: TRBJ1-2
CDR3aa: CASSLWVGNEQFF; CDR3nt: TGTGCCAGCAGCCTTTGGGTCGGCAATGAGCAGTTCTTC; abundance: -; d_gene: -; v_gene: TRBV12-3/TRBV12-4; j_gene: TRBJ2-1
CDR3aa: CASSSLKTGGGEKLFF; CDR3nt: TGTGCCAGCAGTTCCCTCAAGACAGGGGGAGGGGAAAAACTGTTTTTT; abundance: few; d_gene: TRBD1; v_gene: TRBV27; j_gene: TRBJ1-4
CDR3aa: CASSFGGPNEQFF; CDR3nt: TGTGCCAGCAGTTTCGGGGGCCCCAATGAGCAGTTCTTC; abundance: -; d_gene: -; v_gene: TRBV27; j_gene: TRBJ2-1
CDR3aa: CASSYSLVADTEAFF; CDR3nt: TGTGCCAGCAGTTACTCGTTAGTAGCGGACACTGAAGCTTTCTTT; abundance: -; d_gene: -; v_gene: TRBV6-5; j_gene: TRBJ1-1
CDR3aa: CASFFKRTEAFF; CDR3nt: TGTGCCAGCTTTTTCAAGAGAACTGAAGCTTTCTTT; abundance: -; d_gene: -; v_gene: TRBV2; j_gene: TRBJ1-1
CDR3aa: CASSPDQRGSYEQYF; CDR3nt: TGTGCCAGCTCACCAGATCAGCGGGGCTCCTACGAGCAGTACTTC; abundance: -; d_gene: TRBD2; v_gene: TRBV18; j_gene: TRBJ2-7
CDR3aa: CASSPSPRSDETQYF; CDR3nt: TGTGCCAGCAGCCCCTCCCCTCGATCGGATGAGACCCAGTACTTC; abundance: -; d_gene: -; v_gene: TRBV11-3; j_gene: TRBJ2-5
CDR3aa: CASSYSRGVTQYF; CDR3nt: TGTGCCAGCAGTTACTCGAGGGGCGTGACGCAGTATTTT; abundance: -; d_gene: -; v_gene: TRBV6-5; j_gene: TRBJ2-3
CDR3aa: CASSLVARGHIRGYTF; CDR3nt: TGCGCCAGCAGCTTGGTGGCCAGGGGGCATATACGTGGCTACACCTTC; abundance: -; d_gene: TRBD1; v_gene: TRBV5-1; j_gene: TRBJ1-2
CDR3aa: CASSPGLTLYNEQFF; CDR3nt: TGCGCCAGCAGCCCGGGGTTAACTCTGTACAATGAGCAGTTCTTC; abundance: few; d_gene: -; v_gene: TRBV5-1; j_gene: TRBJ2-1
CDR3aa: CASRLGAYNEQFF; CDR3nt: TGTGCCAGCAGATTGGGGGCCTACAATGAGCAGTTCTTC; abundance: -; d_gene: -; v_gene: TRBV7-9; j_gene: TRBJ2-1
CDR3aa: CASSELVYEQYF; CDR3nt: TGTGCCAGCAGTGAGCTCGTTTACGAGCAGTACTTC; abundance: once; d_gene: -; v_gene: TRBV2; j_gene: TRBJ2-7
CDR3aa: CASSQDLNTIYF; CDR3nt: TGCGCCAGCAGCCAAGATCTCAACACCATATATTTT; abundance: -; d_gene: -; v_gene: TRBV4-1; j_gene: TRBJ1-3
CDR3aa: CASSSPDTQYF; CDR3nt: TGCGCCAGCAGCTCCCCAGATACGCAGTATTTT; abundance: -; d_gene: -; v_gene: TRBV10-1; j_gene: TRBJ2-3
CDR3aa: CASSLDRPAYSGYTF; CDR3nt: TGTGCCAGCAGCTTAGACAGGCCAGCTTACTCCGGCTACACCTTC; abundance: -; d_gene: -; v_gene: TRBV6-5; j_gene: TRBJ1-2
CDR3aa: CASSLTTGLQETQYF; CDR3nt: TGTGCCAGCAGCCTAACCACAGGGCTACAAGAGACCCAGTACTTC; abundance: -; d_gene: -; v_gene: TRBV5-4; j_gene: TRBJ2-5
CDR3aa: CASSADTGPYEQYF; CDR3nt: TGCGCCAGCAGCGCGGACACGGGCCCCTACGAGCAGTACTTC; abundance: -; d_gene: -; v_gene: TRBV5-1; j_gene: TRBJ2-7
CDR3aa: CASSSTLLTGNPYNEQFF; CDR3nt: TGTGCCAGCAGCTCAACCCTCCTGACAGGGAACCCCTACAATGAGCAGTTCTTC; abundance: -; d_gene: TRBD1; v_gene: TRBV7-9; j_gene: TRBJ2-1
CDR3aa: CASSWTDTQYF; CDR3nt: TGTGCCAGCAGTTGGACAGATACGCAGTATTTT; abundance: -; d_gene: -; v_gene: TRBV27; j_gene: TRBJ2-3
CDR3aa: CASSMAPYSSQPQHF; CDR3nt: TGTGCCAGTAGTATGGCCCCTTACAGTAGTCAGCCCCAGCATTTT; abundance: -; d_gene: -; v_gene: TRBV19; j_gene: TRBJ1-5
CDR3aa: CASLHEGVEEKLFF; CDR3nt: TGTGCCAGCCTCCACGAAGGGGTGGAGGAAAAACTGTTTTTT; abundance: -; d_gene: -; v_gene: TRBV14; j_gene: TRBJ1-4
CDR3aa: CASSPGLDSDTQYF; CDR3nt: TGTGCCAGCAGTCCGGGACTAGACTCAGATACGCAGTATTTT; abundance: -; d_gene: TRBD2; v_gene: TRBV28; j_gene: TRBJ2-3
CDR3aa: CASSLGASGLDEQFF; CDR3nt: TGTGCCAGCAGTTTAGGGGCTAGCGGTCTAGATGAGCAGTTCTTC; abundance: -; d_gene: TRBD2; v_gene: TRBV27; j_gene: TRBJ2-1
CDR3aa: CASSFSNTEAFF; CDR3nt: TGTGCCAGCAGTTTTTCGAACACTGAAGCTTTCTTT; abundance: once; d_gene: -; v_gene: TRBV12-3/TRBV12-4; j_gene: TRBJ1-1
CDR3aa: CATTLGGTEETQYF; CDR3nt: TGTGCCACCACGTTGGGGGGCACAGAAGAGACCCAGTACTTC; abundance: -; d_gene: -; v_gene: TRBV19; j_gene: TRBJ2-5
CDR3aa: CASTMPMSVGYTF; CDR3nt: TGTGCCAGCACCATGCCGATGTCCGTCGGCTACACCTTC; abundance: -; d_gene: -; v_gene: TRBV5-4; j_gene: TRBJ1-2
CDR3aa: CASSAGQGDHNEQFF; CDR3nt: TGTGCCAGCAGCGCCGGACAGGGGGATCACAATGAGCAGTTCTTC; abundance: -; d_gene: TRBD1; v_gene: TRBV9; j_gene: TRBJ2-1
CDR3aa: CASSLEYFEAFF; CDR3nt: TGTGCCAGCAGCCTCGAGTATTTTGAAGCTTTCTTT; abundance: -; d_gene: -; v_gene: TRBV7-8; j_gene: TRBJ1-1
CDR3aa: CASSSRQYGYTF; CDR3nt: TGTGCCAGCAGCTCGAGGCAGTATGGCTACACCTTC; abundance: -; d_gene: -; v_gene: TRBV7-9; j_gene: TRBJ1-2
CDR3aa: CASSPRRGARGNTIYF; CDR3nt: TGTGCCAGCAGCCCCCGCCGGGGGGCGCGTGGAAACACCATATATTTT; abundance: -; d_gene: -; v_gene: TRBV7-8; j_gene: TRBJ1-3
CDR3aa: CASSNRLGSYNEQFF; CDR3nt: TGTGCCAGTAGTAACAGACTAGGCTCCTACAATGAGCAGTTCTTC; abundance: -; d_gene: -; v_gene: TRBV19; j_gene: TRBJ2-1
CDR3aa: CASSPSMSNYNSPLHF; CDR3nt: TGTGCCAGCTCACCAAGTATGAGTAACTATAATTCACCCCTCCACTTT; abundance: once; d_gene: -; v_gene: TRBV18; j_gene: TRBJ1-6
CDR3aa: CAISEFPGGYEQYF; CDR3nt: TGTGCCATCAGTGAGTTCCCGGGTGGCTACGAGCAGTACTTC; abundance: -; d_gene: -; v_gene: TRBV10-3; j_gene: TRBJ2-7
CDR3aa: CASSVALRETQYF; CDR3nt: TGTGCCAGCAGCGTAGCTCTTCGAGAGACCCAGTACTTC; abundance: -; d_gene: -; v_gene: TRBV9; j_gene: TRBJ2-5
CDR3aa: CASSLEGGTYEQYF; CDR3nt: TGTGCCAGCAGCTTAGAAGGCGGAACCTACGAGCAGTACTTC; abundance: -; d_gene: -; v_gene: TRBV7-9; j_gene: TRBJ2-7
CDR3aa: CASSLRDRGLSGANVLTF; CDR3nt: TGTGCCAGCAGCCTCCGGGACAGGGGGCTCTCTGGGGCCAACGTCCTGACTTTC; abundance: -; d_gene: TRBD1; v_gene: TRBV3-1/TRBV3-2; j_gene: TRBJ2-6
CDR3aa: CASSESTGELFF; CDR3nt: TGTGCCAGCAGTGAAAGCACCGGGGAGCTGTTTTTT; abundance: -; d_gene: -; v_gene: TRBV6-4; j_gene: TRBJ2-2
CDR3aa: CASTPGLAYGNEQFF; CDR3nt: TGTGCCAGCACCCCCGGACTAGCATATGGAAATGAGCAGTTCTTC; abundance: -; d_gene: TRBD2; v_gene: TRBV28; j_gene: TRBJ2-1
CDR3aa: CASRKRGSTDTQYF; CDR3nt: TGTGCCAGCAGGAAGCGGGGCAGCACAGATACGCAGTATTTT; abundance: -; d_gene: TRBD2; v_gene: TRBV27; j_gene: TRBJ2-3
CDR3aa: CASKIGVGRQEGLQGNNEQFF; CDR3nt: TGCGCCAGCAAGATCGGGGTGGGAAGACAGGAGGGACTCCAAGGAAACAATGAGCAGTTCTTC; abundance: once; d_gene: -; v_gene: TRBV10-1; j_gene: TRBJ2-1
CDR3aa: CASSIASERGQYF; CDR3nt: TGTGCCAGTAGTATCGCGAGCGAGCGAGGGCAGTACTTC; abundance: -; d_gene: -; v_gene: TRBV19; j_gene: TRBJ2-7
CDR3aa: CASSVNSINYGYTF; CDR3nt: TGTGCCAGCAGCGTTAATTCCATTAACTATGGCTACACCTTC; abundance: -; d_gene: -; v_gene: TRBV9; j_gene: TRBJ1-2
CDR3aa: CASSALPGGYNEQFF; CDR3nt: TGTGCCAGCAGCGCCTTACCCGGGGGATACAATGAGCAGTTCTTC; abundance: -; d_gene: -; v_gene: TRBV9; j_gene: TRBJ2-1